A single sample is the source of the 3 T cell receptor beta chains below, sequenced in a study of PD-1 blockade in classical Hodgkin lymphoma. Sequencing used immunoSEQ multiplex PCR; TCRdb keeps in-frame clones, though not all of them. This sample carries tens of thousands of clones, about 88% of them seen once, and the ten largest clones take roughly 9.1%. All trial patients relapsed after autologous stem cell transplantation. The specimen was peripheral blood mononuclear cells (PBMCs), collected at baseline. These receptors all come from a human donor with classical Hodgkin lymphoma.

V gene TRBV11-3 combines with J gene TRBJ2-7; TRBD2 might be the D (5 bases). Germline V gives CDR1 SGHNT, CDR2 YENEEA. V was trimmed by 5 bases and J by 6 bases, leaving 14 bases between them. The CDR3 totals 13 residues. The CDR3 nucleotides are TGTGCCAGCAGCGCAAATCGAGGGCTCGAGCAGTACTTC. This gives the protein CASSANRGLEQYF.

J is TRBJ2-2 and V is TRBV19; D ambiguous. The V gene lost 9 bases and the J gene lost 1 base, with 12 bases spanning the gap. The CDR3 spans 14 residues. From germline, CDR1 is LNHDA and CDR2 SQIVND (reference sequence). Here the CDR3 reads CASRAFGNTGELFF. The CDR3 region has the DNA TGTGCCAGCCGGGCCTTTGGGAACACCGGGGAGCTGTTTTTT.

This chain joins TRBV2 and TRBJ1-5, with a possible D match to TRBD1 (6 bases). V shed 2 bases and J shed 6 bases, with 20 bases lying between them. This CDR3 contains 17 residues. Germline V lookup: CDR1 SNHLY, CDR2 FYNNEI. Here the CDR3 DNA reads TGTGCCAGCAGTGAATTAGGGGGGGAGGTAATTGCTCAGCCCCAGCATTTT. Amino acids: CASSELGGEVIAQPQHF. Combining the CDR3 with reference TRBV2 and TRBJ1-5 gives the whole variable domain EPEVTQTPSHQVTQMGQEVILRCVPISNHLYFYWYRQILGQKVEFLVSFYNNEISEKSEIFDDQFSVERPDGSNFTLKIRSTKLEDSAMYFCASSELGGEVIAQPQHFGDGTRLSIL.